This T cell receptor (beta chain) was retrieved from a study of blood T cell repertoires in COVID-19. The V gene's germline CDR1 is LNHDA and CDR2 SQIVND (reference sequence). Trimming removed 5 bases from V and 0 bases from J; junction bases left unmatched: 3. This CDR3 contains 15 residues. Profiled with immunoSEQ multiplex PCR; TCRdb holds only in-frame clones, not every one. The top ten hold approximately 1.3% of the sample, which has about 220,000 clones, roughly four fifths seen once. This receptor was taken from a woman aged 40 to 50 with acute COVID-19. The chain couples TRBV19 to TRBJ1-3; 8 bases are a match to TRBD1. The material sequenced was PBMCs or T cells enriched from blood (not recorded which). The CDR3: CASSETGGSGNTIYF. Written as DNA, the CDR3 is TGTGCCAGTAGTGAAACAGGGGGCTCTGGAAACACCATATATTTT.